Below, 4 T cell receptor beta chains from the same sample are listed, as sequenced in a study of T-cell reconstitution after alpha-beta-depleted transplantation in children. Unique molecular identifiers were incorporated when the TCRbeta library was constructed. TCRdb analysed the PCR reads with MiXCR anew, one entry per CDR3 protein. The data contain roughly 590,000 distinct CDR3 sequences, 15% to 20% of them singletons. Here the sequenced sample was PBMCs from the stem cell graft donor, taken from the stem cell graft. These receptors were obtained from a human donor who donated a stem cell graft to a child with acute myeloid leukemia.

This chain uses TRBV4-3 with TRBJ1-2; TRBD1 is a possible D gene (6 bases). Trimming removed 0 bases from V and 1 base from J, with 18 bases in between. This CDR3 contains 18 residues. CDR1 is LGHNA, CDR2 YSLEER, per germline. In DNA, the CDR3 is TGCGCCAGCAGCCAAGATCGACAGGCTCCGTCCGTTAACTATGGCTACACCTTC. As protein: CASSQDRQAPSVNYGYTF.

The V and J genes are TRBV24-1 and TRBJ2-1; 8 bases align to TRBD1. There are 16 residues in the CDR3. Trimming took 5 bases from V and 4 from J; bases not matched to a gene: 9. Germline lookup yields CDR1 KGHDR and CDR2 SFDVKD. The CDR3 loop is CATSGVTGDPYNEQFF. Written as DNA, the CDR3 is TGTGCCACCAGTGGGGTGACAGGGGACCCTTACAATGAGCAGTTCTTC.

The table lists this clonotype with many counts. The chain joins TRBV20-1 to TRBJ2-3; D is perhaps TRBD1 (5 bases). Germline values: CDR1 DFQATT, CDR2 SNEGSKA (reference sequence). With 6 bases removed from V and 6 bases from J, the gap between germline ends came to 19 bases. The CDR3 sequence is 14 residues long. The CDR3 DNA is TGCAGTGCCGACCCTGGGCTAGGGGCGGATACGCAGTATTTT. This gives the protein CSADPGLGADTQYF.

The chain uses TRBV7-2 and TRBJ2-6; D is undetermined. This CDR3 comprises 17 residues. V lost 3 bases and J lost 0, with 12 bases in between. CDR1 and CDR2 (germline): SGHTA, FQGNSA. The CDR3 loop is CASSFSTAYSGANVLTF. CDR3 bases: TGTGCCAGCAGCTTTTCTACTGCTTACTCTGGGGCCAACGTCCTGACTTTC.